Here is one T cell receptor beta chain with its context. Germline V gene sequence: CDR1 SQVTM, CDR2 ANQGSEA. Unmatched junction bases numbered 9, after V lost 4 bases and J lost 5 bases. The CDR3 has 14 residues. This sample is part of a study of blood T cell repertoires in COVID-19. As for the study in general: Spain, Italy and the United States supplied samples that represented acute and convalescent COVID-19.

Measured with immunoSEQ multiplex PCR; TCRdb has only the in-frame clones, and not every one. The table lists about 190,000 clones, 89% of them singletons. V gene TRBV29-1 combines with J gene TRBJ2-7; 9 bases agree with TRBD1. Sequenced sample: peripheral blood. The TCR originated in a man in his forties with acute or convalescent COVID-19. Here the CDR3 DNA reads TGCAGCGTTGTTACCGGGACAGGGTATAACGAGCAGTACTTC. Protein sequence: CSVVTGTGYNEQYF.